This section outlines one T cell receptor (beta chain) sequence together with its context. This sample was included in a study of T cell repertoires in ileal Crohn's disease. Trimming removed 7 bases at V and 1 base at J, with 13 bases between. Looked up from germline, CDR1 is MNHNS and CDR2 is SASEGT. The CDR3 is made up of 14 amino acids. As to time point: neoterminal ileum biopsy at postoperative endoscopy, about 6 months after surgery. Produced via immunoSEQ multiplex PCR; TCRdb's table is partial and in-frame only. The sample has roughly 16,000 clones, 72% seen once. This TCR derives from an adult with Crohn's disease. The material sequenced was ileal tissue. The rearrangement joins TRBV6-1 to TRBJ2-5; a possible D gene is TRBD1 (5 bases). CDR3 amino acids: CASTLGRFQETQYF. CDR3 nucleotides: TGTGCCAGCACCCTGGGGCGGTTCCAAGAGACCCAGTACTTC.